These T cell receptor beta chains were read from a single sample in a study of CD8 T cells in ankylosing spondylitis. TCRdb re-called the 5' RACE reads with MiXCR, one entry per CDR3 protein. The sample shows over 700,000 distinct CDR3 sequences, under 20% of them seen only once. Sequencing used blood, either unsorted or a sorted T cell fraction (not recorded which). The receptors were gathered from a male donor with ankylosing spondylitis. Each CDR3 is given without its conserved first and last residue.

V: TRBV5-5
J: TRBJ2-7
CDR3: ASSLLGFEQY

V: TRBV7-9
J: TRBJ2-7
CDR3: ASSPPSSDEQY

V: TRBV5-6
J: TRBJ2-3
CDR3: ATYPAGMDTQY

V: TRBV5-1
J: TRBJ2-3
CDR3: ASSLVASGGADTQY

V: TRBV20-1
J: TRBJ1-5
CDR3: SASRGDSNQPQH

V: TRBV4-2
J: TRBJ2-1
CDR3: ASSPNSGGGDEQF

V: TRBV5-1
J: TRBJ2-7
CDR3: ASSLEWGADEQY

V: TRBV5-6
J: TRBJ2-5
CDR3: ASSRGSWSETQY

V: TRBV5-1
J: TRBJ1-4
CDR3: ASSPGQDLTTNEKLF

V: TRBV4-3
J: TRBJ2-7
CDR3: ASSQERSGVSYEQY

V: TRBV4-1
J: TRBJ1-1
CDR3: ASSQQITVNTEAF

V: TRBV20-1
J: TRBJ1-2
CDR3: SATTGSPPGGYT

V: TRBV28
J: TRBJ2-7
CDR3: ASSHRTAYEQY

V: TRBV10-3
J: TRBJ2-7
CDR3: AISEITYEQY